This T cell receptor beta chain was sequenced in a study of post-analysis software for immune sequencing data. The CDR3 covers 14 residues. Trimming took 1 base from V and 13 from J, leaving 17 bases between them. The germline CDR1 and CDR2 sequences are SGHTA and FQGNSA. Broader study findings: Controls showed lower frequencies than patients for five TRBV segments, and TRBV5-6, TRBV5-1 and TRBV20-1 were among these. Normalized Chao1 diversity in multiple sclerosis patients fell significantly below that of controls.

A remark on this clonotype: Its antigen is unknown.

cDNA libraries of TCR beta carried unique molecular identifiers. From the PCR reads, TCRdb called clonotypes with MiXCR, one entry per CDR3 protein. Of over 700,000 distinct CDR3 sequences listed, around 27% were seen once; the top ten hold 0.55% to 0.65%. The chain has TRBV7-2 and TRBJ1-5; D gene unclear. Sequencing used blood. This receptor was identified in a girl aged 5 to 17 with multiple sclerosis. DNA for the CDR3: TGTGCCAGCAGCTTAGGAGGTCGGGCGGTATATCAGCATTTT. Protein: CASSLGGRAVYQHF.